The T cell receptor beta chain under discussion was sequenced for a study of blood T cells in healthy people across ages (dated by TCRdb to 2015 to 2017). About the study as a whole: In model experiments, template switching captured roughly one uniquely barcoded TCR beta cDNA molecule for every two T cells. To track age-related changes in TCR beta repertoire diversity, the study relied on deep sequencing normalized with unique cDNA molecular identifiers. The donors were split into four age groups: young (average 16 years), middle-aged (about 40), aged (roughly 60) and long-lived (82). Donors of different ages were randomly distributed across sequencing lanes to avoid experimental bias. The study analyzed two additional independent replicas of 1 million unique cDNA reads from the same blood draw for two donors, one aged 18 to 29 and one aged 80 or older.

The roughly 38 donors, aged roughly 6 to 90 years, were systemically healthy Caucasian individuals from Russia. Ten milliliters of peripheral blood were drawn from each donor into EDTA-treated Vacutainer tubes. Ficoll-Paque density-gradient centrifugation was used to isolate PBMCs, with at least 7 million obtained per sample. Total RNA was extracted from PBMCs with Trizol reagent, with at least 5.5 micrograms obtained per sample. Naive CD45RAhigh/CD27high T cell percentages were measured by flow cytometry on a PBMC aliquot from every donor. Receptors were amplified or captured by 5' RACE. The reads were generated on an Illumina HiSeq 2500. A second PCR of roughly 6 to 11 cycles was performed with a sample-barcoded 5' primer and a J-beta primer mix. Each TCR beta cDNA molecule received a unique molecular identifier from a template-switch 5' adaptor carrying 12 random nucleotides. Each sample yielded at least 3 million CDR3-containing paired-end reads. The Mint cDNA synthesis kit, primed by a TRBC-specific oligonucleotide, was used to synthesize first-strand cDNA from all RNA. After uracil-DNA glycosylase treatment, a first 18-cycle PCR used universal primers M1SS and BC2_uni_R on all cDNA. The paper's data handling went like this. Each sample was normalized by randomly selecting 1 million high-quality reads, each carrying a distinct molecular identifier. Reads with shared molecular identifiers were discarded instead of being binned into consensus sequences. MiTCR, set to a Q25 quality threshold and the strictest error-elimination algorithm, was used for CDR3 identification, clonotype clustering and error correction. A nonparametric unseen species model with Euler transformation was used to estimate lower-bound total TCR beta diversity. TCRdb reran the public reads through fastp at Q25 and MiXCR, keeping productive beta chains. Every entry covers one CDR3 protein and lists the most common genes and DNA from its rows. These V and J calls derive from TCRdb rather than the authors' analysis. This sample is represented by 550,000 to 750,000 distinct CDR3 sequences; roughly 21% of them were singletons. Of the sample, roughly 3.9% is held by the ten largest clones.

Findings and caveats that apply to the study as a whole: Total diversity estimates from one million sequenced T cells were considered lower bounds and underestimates. As age increased, observed TCR beta diversity per million T cells dropped in a roughly linear way, and a significant reduction was already evident by age 40. Compared with the aged group, the long-lived group had more naive CD4+ T cells, fewer expanded clones and increased TCR diversity, suggesting age selection. A strong correlation was found between observed TCR beta diversity and the percentage of naive T cells measured by flow cytometry. Because the CMV infection status of the donors was unknown, age-related changes in expanded clonotypes may potentially have been confounded. Conclusive comparison of naive and antigen-experienced compartments was prevented by the profiling of bulk unsorted PBMCs.

In this sample, this clonotype turned up once. Its antigen remains unidentified. Its ends do not fully match the called genes, so a read error is possible. Material: blood. The sequence was collected from a man in his sixties or seventies in good health.

The DNA reads TGTTCCAGCAGCTTGGGGACAGGTTTTAGGGAGCAGTACTTC. This gives the protein CSSSLGTGFREQYF. This chain is built from TRBV11-2 and TRBJ2-7; TRBD1 agrees with 8 junctional bases. The CDR3 covers 14 residues, taking in both the cysteine and the phenylalanine. This entry keeps only the CDR3 DNA: 42 bases, framed from base 1. The germline V gene yields SGHAT for CDR1 and FQNNGV for CDR2.